This record covers a single T cell receptor beta chain. Original analysis: Amplification of reference gene primers was used by the study to estimate nucleated cell counts. Assay: immunoSEQ multiplex PCR; the TCRdb copy retains only in-frame clones and omits some. V and J calls plus clone size are reproduced from that table; the DNA served to infer D and trimming. In the table there are about 210,000 clones, about 81% of which are singletons. The source of the sample is a study of blood T cell repertoires in COVID-19. Whole-study context: There were acute and convalescent COVID-19 samples, and they came from the United States, Italy and Spain. PBMCs, B-cell-depleted T cells, or T cells were the source of the cDNA or gDNA that made up the material.

In Seattle, patients joined the study during active infection and were tracked longitudinally. CDR3 size: 13 residues. With 7 bases clipped from V and 3 bases from J, the junction kept 5 bases outside the gene matches. Germline assignment: CDR1 LNHDA and CDR2 SQIVND (reference sequence). The clonotype comes from a woman in her 70s with COVID-19, enrolled during active disease. The chain uses TRBV19 and TRBJ1-1; TRBD1 agrees at 7 bases. The specimen sequenced was peripheral blood. CDR3: CASTLTGDTEAFF. Written as DNA, the CDR3 is TGTGCCAGTACCCTTACAGGGGACACTGAAGCTTTCTTT.